These T cell receptor beta chains were read from a single sample in a study of blood T cell repertoires in COVID-19. The assay was immunoSEQ multiplex PCR, and TCRdb's table has in-frame clones only and misses some. Here the sample spans 150,000 to 200,000 clones, roughly 85% being singletons. The sample consisted of PBMCs or T cells enriched from blood (not recorded which). The receptor set was obtained from a man aged 55 to 70 who had recovered from COVID-19. CDR3s include the opening cysteine and the closing phenylalanine or tryptophan. D genes are given only for firm matches. Size is stated for part of the rows, as once, few or many counts, or as a class when the clone is expanded.

>TRBJ1-1|TRBD1|.|TRBV28
CASRLRLTGETEAFF
TGTGCCAGCAGACTTAGACTTACAGGGGAAACTGAAGCTTTCTTT
>TRBJ2-1|TRBD2|once|TRBV6-2/TRBV6-3
CASSYPLAGLYNEQFF
TGTGCCAGCAGTTACCCGCTAGCGGGGCTCTACAATGAGCAGTTCTTC
>TRBJ2-5|.|.|TRBV7-9
CASSLESETQYF
TGTGCCAGCAGCTTAGAATCTGAGACCCAGTACTTC
>TRBJ1-6|TRBD1|.|TRBV28
CASSHPGQGWNSPLHF
TGTGCCAGCAGTCACCCGGGACAGGGGTGGAATTCACCCCTCCACTTT
>TRBJ2-3|TRBD2|.|TRBV29-1
CSVPKAGLSTDTQYF
TGCAGCGTTCCTAAAGCGGGATTAAGCACAGATACGCAGTATTTT
>TRBJ2-3|.|.|TRBV7-3
CASSFRRGSTDTQYF
TGTGCCAGCAGCTTCCGCCGGGGAAGCACAGATACGCAGTATTTT
>TRBJ2-1|.|few|TRBV12-3/TRBV12-4
CASKRGHNEQFF
TGTGCCAGCAAACGCGGGCACAATGAGCAGTTCTTC
>TRBJ2-2|TRBD1|.|TRBV5-1
CASSRDRVRTGELFF
TGCGCCAGCAGCCGGGACAGGGTGCGCACCGGGGAGCTGTTTTTT
>TRBJ1-5|.|.|TRBV6-5
CASRRGRWENEPQHF
TGTGCCAGCAGGAGGGGGAGATGGGAAAATGAGCCCCAGCATTTT
>TRBJ1-5|.|few|TRBV28
CASRIQQGDQPQHF
TGTGCCAGCAGAATTCAACAGGGTGATCAGCCCCAGCATTTT
>TRBJ2-1|TRBD2|.|TRBV7-7
CASSLAGRGNEQFF
TGTGCCAGCAGCTTAGCAGGGCGGGGGAATGAGCAGTTCTTC